A selection of T cell receptor beta chains follows, all from one sample in a study of cytomegalovirus exposure and HLA in healthy donors. Method: immunoSEQ multiplex PCR; TCRdb's copy keeps in-frame clones and lacks some. The table includes approximately 150,000 clones, just under 85% detected once. Material: PBMCs. The receptors stem from a woman between 40 and 55 years old in good health and CMV-seronegative. Each CDR3 is given with its conserved first and last residue.

j_call | v_call | cdr3_aa
TRBJ1-5 | TRBV14 | CASSSQAGQPQHF
TRBJ1-5 | TRBV19 | CASSRSFNQPQHF
TRBJ2-5 | TRBV9 | CASSVGRGETQYF
TRBJ1-5 | TRBV5-6 | CASSSAVGNQPQHF
TRBJ2-1 | TRBV7-9 | CASSESGDYNEQFF
TRBJ1-2 | TRBV21-1 | CASSKNGQGGFLNYGYTF
TRBJ2-3 | TRBV27 | CASSGLAASTDTQYF
TRBJ2-7 | TRBV5-8 | CASSLYTSYEQYF
TRBJ1-2 | TRBV27 | CASSPGGGAYGYTF
TRBJ1-2 | TRBV6-5 | CASSYGTEDFYGYTF
NA | TRBV29-1 | CSVGPRLSGSYEQYF
TRBJ1-2 | TRBV7-9 | CASSPERGGYGYTF
TRBJ2-5 | TRBV18 | CASSPPGTQVETQYF
TRBJ2-2 | TRBV7-2 | CASRTSGNTGELFF
TRBJ1-2 | TRBV7-9 | CASSRKSGYTF
TRBJ2-5 | TRBV28 | CAGSGSKETQYF
TRBJ1-6 | TRBV5-6 | CASRFGGHFSPLHF
TRBJ2-1 | TRBV7-2 | CASGQMGGSSYEQFF
TRBJ2-7 | TRBV28 | CASKVDRVSGEQYF
TRBJ2-2 | TRBV7-7 | CASSRDSFNTGELFF
TRBJ1-1 | TRBV21-1 | CATVELYGTGGKTEAFF
TRBJ1-4 | TRBV28 | CASSLEGHPQANEKLFF
TRBJ2-1 | TRBV4-2 | CASSSRTSGEVNEQFF
TRBJ2-1 | TRBV7-6 | CASSLRQGLNNEQFF
TRBJ2-2 | TRBV5-4 | CASSPTSGSTGELFF
TRBJ1-2 | TRBV7-9 | CASSPGTSGYTF
TRBJ2-1 | TRBV10-2 | CASGESGRANNEQFF
TRBJ2-3 | TRBV4-1 | CASSSQGHPSTDTQYF
TRBJ2-7 | TRBV19 | CASSASASETYEQYF
TRBJ1-4 | TRBV28 | CASAWAREKLFF
TRBJ2-1 | TRBV6-5 | CASSYSSGTSGNEQFF
TRBJ1-2 | TRBV4-2 | CASSQEWTRKGYGYTF
TRBJ2-3 | TRBV7-9 | CASSPTPYLDTQYF
TRBJ2-3 | TRBV7-2 | CASSPPADTQYF
TRBJ1-2 | TRBV4-1 | CASSQTQGYGYTF
TRBJ2-1 | TRBV4-1 | CASSQALAGSSYNEQFF
TRBJ1-4 | TRBV28 | CASGATNEKLFF
TRBJ2-5 | TRBV11-2 | CASSSGTASLTETQYF
TRBJ2-7 | TRBV19 | CASRRQGPRYEQYF
TRBJ2-5 | TRBV7-2 | CASSWTPQETQYF
TRBJ2-2 | TRBV25-1 | CASTGTGGPGAGELFF
TRBJ1-5 | TRBV28 | CASMTRDRGNQPQHF
TRBJ2-5 | TRBV27 | CASSLGAEQLQETQYF
TRBJ2-3 | TRBV14 | CASSPRDRATDTQYF
TRBJ1-2 | TRBV30 | CAWSTWRGKIYGYTF
TRBJ1-2 | TRBV6-5 | CASSYRGRSYGYTF
TRBJ1-4 | TRBV6-5 | CASSSGISDEKLFF
TRBJ1-4 | TRBV10-3 | CATRTGPEKLFF